This TCR beta chain was captured in a study of patients with pleural tuberculosis. Using its own MiXCR run on the reads, TCRdb lists one record per CDR3 protein. The data contain around 49,000 distinct CDR3 sequences, approximately 7.9% of them singletons. In this sample, this clonotype turned up a few times. Possible read error: a much larger clone is one base away. CDR1 and CDR2 (germline): LNHDA, SQIVND (reference sequence). The CDR3 covers 13 residues. The receptor was isolated from a human donor with pleural tuberculosis. The rearrangement joins TRBV19 to TRBJ1-5; no clear D. CDR3 sequence: CASYGVGNRPQHF. DNA for the CDR3: TGTGCCAGTTATGGAGTTGGCAATCGGCCCCAGCATTTT. Full variable domain (missing parts from reference TRBV19 and TRBJ1-5): DGGITQSPKYLFRKEGQNVTLSCEQNLNHDAMYWYRQDPGQGLRLIYYSQIVNDFQKGDIAEGYSVSREKKESFPLTVTSAQKNPTAFYLCASYGVGNRPQHFGDGTRLSIL.